The 28 T cell receptor beta chains below come from one sample, sequenced in a study of T cells after posttransplantation cyclophosphamide. Treatment was busulfan-fludarabine conditioning, a marrow graft, and cyclophosphamide on days +3 and +4. Generated by immunoSEQ multiplex PCR, the TCRdb table keeps only in-frame clones and is missing some. The counts give a few thousand clones, none of them seen only once; approximately 15% is held by the top ten. This sample comprised PBMCs, obtained after allogeneic stem cell transplant with posttransplant cyclophosphamide. These receptors all come from a female patient between 25 and 45 years old who received an allogeneic stem cell transplant from an unrelated donor, was CMV-positive, and had acute and chronic GVHD. Some T cells may be the graft donor's.

This clone is deemed medium-sized. The rearrangement uses TRBV7-6 and TRBJ1-5; 12 bases fit TRBD1. J gave up 7 bases and V 1 base, and 5 bases lay outside the gene matches. The CDR3 extends over 16 amino acids. Germline loops: CDR1 SGHVS, CDR2 FNYEAQ. The CDR3 sequence is CASSLGDRGLRQPQHF. Written as DNA, the CDR3 is TGTGCCAGCAGCTTAGGGGACAGGGGGCTTAGACAGCCCCAGCATTTT.

This clone was counted many times. The J gene is TRBJ1-2, the V gene TRBV5-5, with a tentative D call TRBD1 (6 bases). The CDR3 loop spans 14 amino acids. V dropped 7 bases and J dropped 6 bases, with 19 bases sitting between them. CDR1 and CDR2 from the germline V gene are SGHKS and YYEKEE (reference sequence). In DNA form, the CDR3 reads TGTGCCAGCGCCTCCGGGGGGGCGCCTGATGGCTACACCTTC. Its protein product is CASASGGAPDGYTF. The variable domain in full, completed from reference TRBV5-5 and TRBJ1-2, reads DAGVTQSPTHLIKTRGQQVTLRCSPISGHKSVSWYQQVLGQGPQFIFQYYEKEERGRGNFPDRFSARQFPNYSSELNVNALLLGDSALYLCASASGGAPDGYTFGSGTRLTVV.

This clone has at least ten counts. The chain combines TRBV7-2 with TRBJ2-2, with 7 bases fitting TRBD2. Per germline, CDR1 SGHTA and CDR2 FQGNSA. The V gene end was trimmed by 4 bases and the J gene end by 1 base; junction bases not matched to a gene: 3. The CDR3 runs to 15 residues. CDR3 region: CASSWSSGNTGELFF. Written as DNA, the CDR3 is TGTGCCAGCAGCTGGTCTAGCGGGAACACCGGGGAGCTGTTTTTT.

This clone occurred many times. V and J are TRBV27 and TRBJ2-7; D might be TRBD1 (5 bases). V dropped 2 bases and J dropped 5 bases, with 7 bases sitting between them. There are 12 residues in the CDR3. Germline CDR1 and CDR2: MNHEY and SMNVEV (reference sequence). The CDR3 bases are TGTGCCAGCAGTTTACTAGGGGACGAGCAGTACTTC. Its translation: CASSLLGDEQYF.

In this sample, this clone turned up many times. The genes are TRBV30 and TRBJ2-7, with 8 bases identical to TRBD1. V lost 5 bases to trimming and J lost 0 bases; unmatched junction nucleotides: 6. The CDR3 totals 14 residues. Germline V gene sequence: CDR1 GTSNPN, CDR2 SVGIG (reference sequence). DNA for the CDR3: TGTGCCTGGGGTACAGGGGGGAGCTCCTACGAGCAGTACTTC. Protein: CAWGTGGSSYEQYF.

This clone was observed at least ten times. V gene TRBV21-1 combines with J gene TRBJ2-1; the table assigns TRBD2, which was not confirmed against the DNA. TRBV21-1 is given as a pseudogene. This CDR3 region has 15 residues. The CDR3 sequence: CAWGQGLAGGNEQFF. The CDR3 nucleotides read TGTGCCTGGGGACAGGGACTAGCGGGAGGAAATGAGCAGTTCTTC.

This clone appeared many times. The chain is built from TRBV4-1 and TRBJ1-2, with 8 positions matching TRBD1. Germline CDR1 and CDR2: MGHRA and YSYEKL. J was trimmed by 5 bases and V by 3 bases; bases with no gene match: 11. The CDR3 consists of 16 residues. CDR3 loop: CASSHDFRTGRYGYTF. As DNA, the CDR3 is TGCGCCAGCAGCCACGATTTCCGGACAGGGCGGTATGGCTACACCTTC.

This clone was observed many times. The V call is TRBV7-6, the J call TRBJ2-7; D uncertain. The V end was cut by 1 base, the J end by 7 bases, with 5 bases between. In germline, CDR1 is SGHVS, CDR2 FNYEAQ. This CDR3 region has 11 residues. The CDR3 reads CASSLGREQYF. CDR3 sequence (DNA): TGTGCCAGCAGCTTAGGCAGAGAGCAGTACTTC.

This clone occurred many times. The chain couples TRBV5-1 to TRBJ1-1, with D perhaps TRBD1 (5 bases). With 0 bases removed from V and 0 bases from J, the gap between germline ends came to 12 bases. The CDR3 is 16 amino acids. Germline lookup yields CDR1 SGHRS and CDR2 YFSETQ. CDR3 sequence: CASSLDSGGVNTEAFF. The CDR3 DNA follows: TGCGCCAGCAGCTTGGACAGTGGAGGGGTGAACACTGAAGCTTTCTTT.

This clone was recorded at least ten times. The chain employs TRBV13 and TRBJ2-3; TRBD2 aligns across 14 bases. The J segment lost 2 bases and the V segment lost 3 bases, leaving 4 bases of the junction unmatched. This CDR3 is 17 amino acids long. The germline V gene has CDR1 PRHDT and CDR2 FYEKMQ (reference sequence). This CDR3 reads CASSFGLAGGSTDTQYF. The CDR3 coding sequence is TGTGCCAGCAGCTTCGGACTAGCGGGAGGTTCCACAGATACGCAGTATTTT.

This clone appeared many times. This chain uses TRBV5-1 with TRBJ2-7, with D maybe TRBD1 (6 bases). Trimming pared 1 base from V and 7 bases from J, leaving 9 bases between. The CDR3 contains 12 residues. Per the germline V gene, CDR1 is SGHRS and CDR2 is YFSETQ. The CDR3 DNA reads TGCGCCAGCAGCTTGACAGGGTGGGAGCAGTACTTC. This encodes CASSLTGWEQYF.

V and J are TRBV9 and TRBJ2-7; 11 bases map to TRBD2. Trimming removed 2 bases from V and 2 bases from J; junction bases left unmatched: 3. Germline CDR1 is SGDLS and CDR2 is YYNGEE. The CDR3 has 15 amino acids. CDR3 DNA: TGTGCCAGCAGCGTGGGGACTAGCGGTACCTACGAGCAGTACTTC. This gives the protein CASSVGTSGTYEQYF.

This clone showed up many times. The chain is built from TRBV15 and TRBJ2-5; D gene ambiguous. The V and J ends lost 8 bases and 4 bases respectively, with 5 bases between them. Per the germline V gene, CDR1 is LNHNV and CDR2 is YYDKDF (reference sequence). This CDR3 has 10 amino acids. This CDR3 reads CATAGETQYF. Written as DNA, the CDR3 is TGTGCCACCGCCGGAGAGACCCAGTACTTC.

This clone was recorded at least ten times. V and J are TRBV5-8 and TRBJ2-5; tentative D call: TRBD2 (6 bases). The germline V gene has CDR1 SGHTS and CDR2 YDEGEE. The CDR3 is made up of 15 amino acids. Between the trimmed V and J ends, which lost 2 bases and 6 bases, there was a span of 17 bases. Written as DNA, the CDR3 is TGTGCCAGCAGCTTTTCTCGGGGGACTGGCCAGACCCAGTACTTC. Its translation is CASSFSRGTGQTQYF.

This clone has ten or more counts. The chain recombines TRBV5-8 with TRBJ2-3; 10 bases are a match to TRBD2. J was trimmed by 2 bases and V by 3 bases; bases with no gene match: 12. CDR1 is SGHTS and CDR2 is YDEGEE in the germline V gene. This CDR3 is 18 amino acids long. CDR3 DNA: TGTGCCAGCAGCTCGTTAATAGGGACTAGCGCAAACACAGATACGCAGTATTTT. This translates into CASSSLIGTSANTDTQYF.

This clone was counted at least ten times. This chain connects TRBV19 to TRBJ2-2; the match to TRBD1 covers 7 bases. V lost 4 bases to trimming and J lost 7 bases; unmatched junction nucleotides: 12. Germline CDR1 reads LNHDA; CDR2 reads SQIVND (reference sequence). CDR3 length equals 16 residues. The CDR3: CASSKSTGVVGGELFF. The CDR3 DNA follows: TGTGCCAGTAGTAAGTCTACAGGGGTCGTTGGCGGGGAGCTGTTTTTT.

This clone was recorded at least ten times. This chain connects TRBV5-1 to TRBJ2-1; D gene unclear. Germline V gene sequence: CDR1 SGHRS, CDR2 YFSETQ. V gave up 5 bases and J gave up 3 bases, with 12 bases separating them. This CDR3 spans 14 amino acids. CDR3 loop: CASRSSADYNEQFF. Here the CDR3 DNA reads TGCGCCAGCAGATCTAGTGCTGACTACAATGAGCAGTTCTTC.

This clone was detected many times. The rearrangement joins TRBV6-6 to TRBJ1-1, with no clear D. The CDR3 totals 13 residues. Germline-derived CDR1 and CDR2 are MNHNY and SVGAGI (reference sequence). V was shortened by 0 bases and J by 5 bases, with 7 bases between the two germline ends. The CDR3 here is CASSYSPGTEAFF. The CDR3 DNA follows: TGTGCCAGCAGTTACTCCCCGGGAACTGAAGCTTTCTTT.

Many counts were recorded for this clone. V gene TRBV2 combines with J gene TRBJ1-5, with D perhaps TRBD1 (6 bases). The V gene's germline CDR1 is SNHLY and CDR2 FYNNEI. This CDR3 is built from 16 residues. With 6 bases removed from V and 0 bases from J, the gap between germline ends came to 15 bases. The CDR3 DNA reads TGTGCCAGCAGGGGGGGGCACGAAGCTAGCAATCAGCCCCAGCATTTT. It codes for CASRGGHEASNQPQHF.

This clone came up many times. V gene TRBV7-9 combines with J gene TRBJ1-4, with 9 positions matching TRBD1. V was clipped by 5 bases and J by 8 bases; unmatched bases: 9. The CDR3 is made up of 15 amino acids. From germline, CDR1 is SEHNR and CDR2 FQNEAQ (reference sequence). CDR3 nucleotides: TGTGCCAGCAGCCTTTTTACAGGGGGCCAGGAAAAACTGTTTTTT. This encodes CASSLFTGGQEKLFF.

This clone was detected many times. This chain connects TRBV19 to TRBJ2-3, with D maybe TRBD2 (5 bases). The CDR3 extends over 13 amino acids. V was shortened by 5 bases and J by 8 bases, with 14 bases between the two germline ends. The V gene's germline CDR1 is LNHDA and CDR2 SQIVND (reference sequence). As DNA, the CDR3 is TGTGCCAGTAGTGTCGGAGGTTCTTTTACGCAGTATTTT. Protein sequence: CASSVGGSFTQYF.

This clone has a count of ten or more. The gene calls are TRBV10-2 and TRBJ2-2; tentatively, D is TRBD2 (6 bases). Germline CDR1 is WSHSY and CDR2 is SAAADI. Deletions cut 4 bases from V and 1 base from J, with 13 bases between. The CDR3 covers 16 residues. The chain's CDR3 is CASSAMGGVNTGELFF. CDR3 sequence (DNA): TGCGCCAGCAGTGCAATGGGCGGGGTGAACACCGGGGAGCTGTTTTTT.

This clone was recorded many times. This chain links TRBV2 with TRBJ2-7; D uncertain. V gave up 2 bases and J gave up 2 bases, with 7 bases separating them. Looked up from germline, CDR1 is SNHLY and CDR2 is FYNNEI. The CDR3 totals 13 residues. The CDR3 is CASSEPVTYEQYF. The CDR3 DNA reads TGTGCCAGCAGTGAACCGGTAACCTACGAGCAGTACTTC.

This clone was observed many times. The CDR3 spells CASSFRQGGSYGYTF. DNA of the CDR3: TGCGCCAGCAGCTTCCGACAGGGAGGAAGCTATGGCTACACCTTC. This chain links TRBV4-1 with TRBJ1-2, with 7 bases aligning to TRBD1. The CDR3 is 15 amino acids. CDR1 and CDR2 from the germline V gene are MGHRA and YSYEKL. V dropped 5 bases and J dropped 4; count of bases not matched to a gene: 10.

Ten or more counts support this clone. This chain uses TRBV30 with TRBJ1-2; D not resolved. Germline V gives CDR1 GTSNPN, CDR2 SVGIG (reference sequence). The V and J ends lost 0 bases and 7 bases respectively, with 12 bases between them. The CDR3 is made up of 13 amino acids. This CDR3 is CAWSVNSLGGYTF. The CDR3 DNA sequence: TGTGCCTGGAGTGTAAATTCTCTCGGTGGCTACACCTTC.

This sequence joins TRBV30 and TRBJ2-2; 7 bases are shared with TRBD1. The CDR3 extends over 15 amino acids. J gave up 3 bases and V 4 bases, and 8 bases lay outside the gene matches. Germline lookup yields CDR1 GTSNPN and CDR2 SVGIG (reference sequence). DNA of the CDR3: TGTGCCTGGAATGAACAGGGGCGTGACACCGGGGAGCTGTTTTTT. It translates to CAWNEQGRDTGELFF.

This clone was counted ten times or more. The V call is TRBV30, the J call TRBJ1-2; D not resolved. CDR3 size: 16 residues. Germline CDR1 and CDR2: GTSNPN and SVGIG (reference sequence). V was shortened by 2 bases and J by 4 bases, with 20 bases between the two germline ends. The CDR3 DNA reads as TGTGCCTGGAGTAGGGAGAGTAACTTAGAAATCTATGGCTACACCTTC. Protein sequence: CAWSRESNLEIYGYTF.

This clone ranks as medium-sized. The rearrangement uses TRBV5-1 and TRBJ2-1; D call uncertain. Trimming took 3 bases from V and 0 from J, leaving 13 bases between them. Germline V gives CDR1 SGHRS, CDR2 YFSETQ. CDR3 size: 16 residues. In nucleotides, the CDR3 is TGCGCCAGCAGCTACTTTTCAGGTAGCTCCTACAATGAGCAGTTCTTC. This sequence encodes CASSYFSGSSYNEQFF.